These 17 T cell receptor beta chains were sequenced from one sample in a study of PD-1 blockade in classical Hodgkin lymphoma. Method: immunoSEQ multiplex PCR; TCRdb's copy keeps in-frame clones and lacks some. The sample holds 100,000 or so clones, approximately 89% seen once. Time point specified: cycle 4 day 1 (C4D1), after 6 weeks of nivolumab. Each and every patient relapsed after autologous stem cell transplantation, and patients got differing brentuximab vedotin exposure. The sample in question was peripheral blood mononuclear cells (PBMCs), obtained before the fourth cycle of nivolumab. These receptors were collected from a human donor with classical Hodgkin lymphoma.

The chain links TRBV29-1 to TRBJ2-2; 7 nucleotides agree with TRBD1. Trimming removed 7 bases from V and 3 bases from J; junction bases left unmatched: 5. The CDR3 covers 13 residues. Germline V gives CDR1 SQVTM, CDR2 ANQGSEA. The CDR3: CSGRGSYTGELFF. The CDR3 region has the DNA TGCAGCGGCAGGGGGTCGTACACCGGGGAGCTGTTTTTT.

The V and J genes are TRBV6-5 and TRBJ2-7; 15 bases map to TRBD2. The ends lost 7 bases at V and 5 bases at J; junction bases unmatched: 6. CDR1 MNHEY and CDR2 SVGAGI come from the germline V gene. CDR3 length equals 15 residues. The CDR3 spells CASTGTSGRIDEQYF. The CDR3 DNA follows: TGTGCCAGCACCGGGACTAGCGGGAGGATCGACGAGCAGTACTTC.

This clone occurred once. The gene calls are TRBV6-6 and TRBJ2-2, with 9 bases that match TRBD1. The CDR3 extends over 14 amino acids. V lost 4 bases, J lost 10 bases, and 7 bases stayed unmatched. The germline V gene encodes CDR1 MNHNY and CDR2 SVGAGI (reference sequence). CDR3 in amino acids: CASSLGQGRTELFF. The CDR3, as DNA: TGTGCCAGCAGTTTGGGACAGGGAAGAACGGAGCTGTTTTTT.

This chain connects TRBV7-9 to TRBJ2-7; 8 positions match TRBD2. The trim removed 7 bases at V and 0 bases at J, leaving 2 bases unmatched. This CDR3 has 13 amino acids. From germline, CDR1 is SEHNR and CDR2 FQNEAQ (reference sequence). The CDR3 sequence: CASTLADSYEQYF. In nucleotides, the CDR3 is TGTGCCAGCACACTAGCGGACTCCTACGAGCAGTACTTC.

This clone came up once. The V gene is TRBV28, the J gene TRBJ1-5, with D unclear. Between the trimmed V and J ends, which lost 4 bases and 7 bases, there was a span of 11 bases. CDR3 length: 13 residues. The germline V gene encodes CDR1 MDHEN and CDR2 SYDVKM. The CDR3 bases are TGTGCCAGCAGTTCCCTGTCCCGGCAGCCCCAGCATTTT. Its translation is CASSSLSRQPQHF. The full variable domain, in which reference TRBV28 and TRBJ1-5 provide the parts outside the CDR3, is DVKVTQSSRYLVKRTGEKVFLECVQDMDHENMFWYRQDPGLGLRLIYFSYDVKMKEKGDIPEGYSVSREKKERFSLILESASTNQTSMYLCASSSLSRQPQHFGDGTRLSIL.

The genes are TRBV2 and TRBJ2-5; D is undetermined. The germline V gene encodes CDR1 SNHLY and CDR2 FYNNEI. There are 12 residues in the CDR3. Deletions cut 3 bases from V and 5 bases from J, with 7 bases between. CDR3 sequence: CASSELYETQYF. CDR3 nucleotide sequence: TGTGCCAGCAGTGAGCTGTATGAGACCCAGTACTTC.

The rearrangement uses TRBV7-8 and TRBJ1-1; D is perhaps TRBD1 (5 bases). The V end lost 3 bases, the J end lost 4 bases, and 18 bases lay between the germline ends. This CDR3 is built from 16 residues. CDR1 and CDR2 from the germline V gene are SGHVS and FQNEAQ. The CDR3 DNA follows: TGTGCCAGCAGCTTCCAGGGACTCCCCCTGGGCACTGAAGCTTTCTTT. It yields the protein CASSFQGLPLGTEAFF.

The rearrangement uses TRBV7-2 and TRBJ1-4; TRBD1 agrees at 9 bases. The J segment lost 7 bases and the V segment lost 4 bases, leaving 10 bases of the junction unmatched. CDR1 and CDR2 from the germline V gene are SGHTA and FQGNSA. The CDR3 length is 16 residues. The CDR3 nucleotides are TGTGCCAGCAGCTCTCACCTGACAGGGGGAAGTGAAAAACTGTTTTTT. Translated, it gives CASSSHLTGGSEKLFF.

The J gene is TRBJ2-7, the V gene TRBV7-8; TRBD1 matches at 10 bases. Germline CDR1 reads SGHVS; CDR2 reads FQNEAQ. V was pared by 6 bases and J by 4 bases, with 9 bases of the junction left unmatched. The CDR3 sequence is 15 residues long. Here the CDR3 reads CASRSRDRGRYEQYF. The CDR3 nucleotides read TGTGCCAGCAGATCCCGGGACAGGGGAAGGTACGAGCAGTACTTC. The full variable domain, rest sourced from reference TRBV7-8 and TRBJ2-7, is GAGVSQSPRYKVAKRGQDVALRCDPISGHVSLFWYQQALGQGPEFLTYFQNEAQLDKSGLPSDRFFAERPEGSVSTLKIQRTQQEDSAVYLCASRSRDRGRYEQYFGPGTRLTVT.

The V and J genes are TRBV15 and TRBJ2-6; the D gene could be TRBD1 or TRBD2 (6 bases each). Trimming shortened V by 3 bases and J by 0 bases, and 12 bases separated the two germline ends. The germline gives CDR1 LNHNV, CDR2 YYDKDF (reference sequence). The CDR3 is 17 amino acids. The CDR3 DNA sequence: TGTGCCACCAGCAGCCGGAGGGGGGTCTCTGGGGCCAACGTCCTGACTTTC. Translating gives CATSSRRGVSGANVLTF.

The CDR3 here is CASSLVGGSLNTEAFF. The DNA for the CDR3 is TGTGCCAGCAGCTTAGTAGGGGGTAGCTTGAACACTGAAGCTTTCTTT. This chain links TRBV7-6 with TRBJ1-1, with D perhaps matching TRBD1 (6 bases). The CDR3 extends over 16 amino acids. The V and J ends lost 1 base and 0 bases respectively, with 12 bases between them. Germline-derived CDR1 and CDR2 are SGHVS and FNYEAQ.

This sequence joins TRBV9 and TRBJ1-4; 7 bases align to TRBD1. The CDR3 is 15 residues long. The germline CDR1 and CDR2 sequences are SGDLS and YYNGEE. V dropped 0 bases and J dropped 8; count of bases not matched to a gene: 7. The CDR3, as DNA: TGTGCCAGCAGCGTAGGAAGGGGGCTCGAAGAAAAACTGTTTTTT. Translating it yields CASSVGRGLEEKLFF.

V and J are TRBV28 and TRBJ2-1; D is tentatively TRBD1 or TRBD2 (5 bases each). The CDR3 runs 15 residues. V was trimmed by 3 bases and J by 11 bases, leaving 20 bases between them. Germline-derived CDR1 and CDR2 are MDHEN and SYDVKM. The CDR3, as DNA: TGTGCCAGCAGTTTGGCAAAGGGGCCGCCGACTAAGCAGTTCTTC. It translates to CASSLAKGPPTKQFF.

The V call is TRBV7-6, the J call TRBJ2-7, with 12 nucleotides matching TRBD2. CDR1 is SGHVS and CDR2 is FNYEAQ in the germline V gene. There are 19 residues in the CDR3. V was clipped by 6 bases and J by 3 bases; unmatched bases: 18. CDR3 coding DNA: TGTGCCAGCAGTCGTCCCCCCGGGACTAGCGGGCGCCTTAACTACGAGCAGTACTTC. Translated, it gives CASSRPPGTSGRLNYEQYF.

This sequence joins TRBV4-1 and TRBJ1-2; D gene unclear. Trimming removed 1 base at V and 0 bases at J, with 12 bases between. There are 16 residues in the CDR3. Germline V gene lookup returns CDR1 MGHRA and CDR2 YSYEKL. The CDR3 here is CASSQVGQASNYGYTF. The DNA of the CDR3 is TGCGCCAGCAGCCAAGTAGGGCAGGCCTCTAACTATGGCTACACCTTC.

The chain links TRBV9 to TRBJ2-1; 8 bases align to TRBD2. With 0 bases clipped from V and 0 bases from J, the junction kept 8 bases outside the gene matches. In germline, CDR1 is SGDLS, CDR2 YYNGEE. The CDR3 is 18 amino acids. For the CDR3, the DNA is TGTGCCAGCAGCGTAGGGACTAGCCCCTCGAGCTCCTACAATGAGCAGTTCTTC. Encoded protein: CASSVGTSPSSSYNEQFF. Using reference TRBV9 and TRBJ2-1 for the parts outside the CDR3, the full variable domain is DSGVTQTPKHLITATGQRVTLRCSPRSGDLSVYWYQQSLDQGLQFLIQYYNGEERAKGNILERFSAQQFPDLHSELNLSSLELGDSALYFCASSVGTSPSSSYNEQFFGPGTRLTVL.

This clone has just a few counts. The chain combines TRBV10-3 with TRBJ2-1; tentatively, D is TRBD1 or TRBD2 (5 bases each). The CDR3 length is 12 residues. From germline, CDR1 is ENHRY and CDR2 SYGVKD. V was trimmed by 10 bases and J by 5 bases, leaving 12 bases between them. Here the CDR3 reads CATEGNHNEQFF. Written as DNA, the CDR3 is TGTGCCACCGAGGGGAACCACAATGAGCAGTTCTTC.